This TCR beta chain is from a study of CD8+ T cells in alopecia areata. About the research overall: Tofacitinib administration to treated patients was oral, at 5 to 10 mg twice daily. Study-wide results and limits: Researchers report lesional scalp, most notably alopecia totalis/universalis, outstripped normal scalp in clonality.

cDNA reverse transcribed from extracted RNA served as the sequencing template. Sequenced by immunoSEQ multiplex PCR; TCRdb stores in-frame clones only, minus some. The repertoire consists of around 300,000 clones, with about three fifths occurring once and the leading ten covering about 0.89%. There are a few counts of this clone. Its cognate antigen is unknown. Treatment in this sample: oral pan-JAK inhibitor, 5-10 mg twice daily. V was pared by 5 bases and J by 8 bases, with 12 bases between. The CDR3 spans 11 residues. The germline CDR1 and CDR2 sequences are SQVTM and ANQGSEA. The receptor was isolated from a human donor with alopecia areata. This chain links TRBV29-1 with TRBJ1-1; no reliable D call. Sequencing was performed on CD4+ T cells sorted from blood, taken around week 54, from a patient treated with tofacitinib. The CDR3 sequence: CSVRHWEEAFF. The CDR3 DNA reads TGCAGCGTTCGACACTGGGAGGAAGCTTTCTTT.